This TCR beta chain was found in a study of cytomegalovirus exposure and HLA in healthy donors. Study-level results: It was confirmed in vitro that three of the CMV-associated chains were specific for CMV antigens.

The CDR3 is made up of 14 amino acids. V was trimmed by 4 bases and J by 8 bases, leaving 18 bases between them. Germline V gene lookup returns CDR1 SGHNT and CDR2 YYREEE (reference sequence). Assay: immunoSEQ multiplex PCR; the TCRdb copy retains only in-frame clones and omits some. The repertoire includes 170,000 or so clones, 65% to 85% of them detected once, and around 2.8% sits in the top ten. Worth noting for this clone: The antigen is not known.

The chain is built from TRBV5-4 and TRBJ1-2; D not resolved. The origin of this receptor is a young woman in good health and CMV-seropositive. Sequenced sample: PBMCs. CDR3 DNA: TGTGCCAGCAGCGGACTCCTCAGGAGAGGCGGCTACACCTTC. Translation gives CASSGLLRRGGYTF.